This T cell receptor beta chain emerged from a study of metastatic and nonmetastatic thyroid tumors (dated by TCRdb to 2020 to 2022). In the study overall: Repertoires were compared across peripheral blood and tumor or nodule tissue samples from malignant and benign thyroid patients.

Note on this clone: Its antigen is currently not known. A much larger clone differs by one base, so this may be a read error.

No treatment had been received by any patient before thyroid surgery. Using T-cell receptor beta sequencing, the researchers looked back retrospectively at clinical samples from patients, gathered between about 2012 and 2018. The protocol used for the library was PCR. The sequencer listed for this sample is Illumina HiSeq 4000. The TCR beta-chain CDR3 region of each patient was profiled by high-throughput sequencing. The authors' pipeline ran thus. CDR3 differences across clinicopathological groups were used to build a classifier for discriminating distant-metastatic papillary thyroid cancer patients. The Shannon index was used to assess repertoire diversity, and the Morisita-Horn index was used to assess tumor-blood repertoire similarity. TCRdb trimmed the raw reads at Q25, called clones with MiXCR and kept productive beta chains. TCRdb, not the authors, supplied the V and J calls. The sample table shows 30,000 to 35,000 clones, and around 16% are seen once. The top ten constitute 15% to 20% of the sample.

The germline V gene gives CDR1 as MDHEN and CDR2 as SYDVKM. Counted from cysteine to phenylalanine, this CDR3 has 14 amino acids. The kept DNA is CDR3 alone, 42 bases in frame from the first base. The research as a whole found: TCR beta diversity was reported as significantly higher in malignant tumors than in benign nodules, in both blood and tumor samples.

The clonotype was recovered from a male donor with papillary thyroid cancer or a benign thyroid nodule (not recorded which). Some clones in this sample may be carry-over from other donors' samples. The V and J segments used are TRBV28 and TRBJ2-7, with the D assignment possibly TRBD1 or TRBD2, given 5 matching bases for each. Sequencing input: blood. The CDR3 region reads CASSPPMGAYEQYF. Read as DNA, the sequence is TGCGCCAGCAGTCCCCCCATGGGGGCCTACGAGCAGTACTTC.